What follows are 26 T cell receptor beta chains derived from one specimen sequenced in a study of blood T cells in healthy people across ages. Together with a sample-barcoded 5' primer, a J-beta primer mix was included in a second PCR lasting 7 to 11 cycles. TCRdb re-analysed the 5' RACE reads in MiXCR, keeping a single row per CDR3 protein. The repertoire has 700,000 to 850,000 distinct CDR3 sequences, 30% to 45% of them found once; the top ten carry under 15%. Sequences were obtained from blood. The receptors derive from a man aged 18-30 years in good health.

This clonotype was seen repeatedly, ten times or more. CDR3 in DNA: TGTGCCATCAGTGATGGGACTAGCGGGGGGTCAGATACGCAGTATTTT. This encodes CAISDGTSGGSDTQYF. This rearrangement joins TRBV10-3 to TRBJ2-3; 15 bases align to TRBD2. This CDR3 is built from 16 residues. The germline V gene has CDR1 ENHRY and CDR2 SYGVKD. Trimming took 3 bases from V and 4 from J; bases not matched to a gene: 2.

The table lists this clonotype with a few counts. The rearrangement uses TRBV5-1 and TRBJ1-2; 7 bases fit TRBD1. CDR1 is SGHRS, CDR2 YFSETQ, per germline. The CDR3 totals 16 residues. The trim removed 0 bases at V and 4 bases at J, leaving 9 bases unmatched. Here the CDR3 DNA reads TGCGCCAGCAGCTTGGCAATGACAGGGAGATCCTATGGCTACACCTTC. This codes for CASSLAMTGRSYGYTF.

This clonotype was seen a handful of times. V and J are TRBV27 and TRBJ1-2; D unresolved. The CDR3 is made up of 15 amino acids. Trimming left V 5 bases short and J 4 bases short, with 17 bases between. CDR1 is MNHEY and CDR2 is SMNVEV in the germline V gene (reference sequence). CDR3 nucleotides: TGTGCCAGCAGTACTACCGCGGCGGGAGTCTATGGCTACACCTTC. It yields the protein CASSTTAAGVYGYTF.

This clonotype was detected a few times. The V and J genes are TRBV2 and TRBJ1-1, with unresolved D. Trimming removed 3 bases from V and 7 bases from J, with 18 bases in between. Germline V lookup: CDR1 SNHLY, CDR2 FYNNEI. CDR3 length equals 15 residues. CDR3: CASSELRSGYDEAFF. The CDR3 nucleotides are TGTGCCAGCAGTGAGCTAAGGTCGGGGTATGATGAAGCTTTCTTT. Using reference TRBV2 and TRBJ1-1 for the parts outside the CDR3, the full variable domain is EPEVTQTPSHQVTQMGQEVILRCVPISNHLYFYWYRQILGQKVEFLVSFYNNEISEKSEIFDDQFSVERPDGSNFTLKIRSTKLEDSAMYFCASSELRSGYDEAFFGQGTRLTVV.

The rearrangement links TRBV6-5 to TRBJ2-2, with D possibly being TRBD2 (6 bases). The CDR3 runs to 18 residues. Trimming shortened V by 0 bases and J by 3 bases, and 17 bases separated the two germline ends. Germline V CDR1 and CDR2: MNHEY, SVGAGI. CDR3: CASSYSRPGTLDTGELFF. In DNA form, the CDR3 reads TGTGCCAGCAGTTACTCGCGACCCGGGACTTTAGACACCGGGGAGCTGTTTTTT.

The CDR3 sequence is CSVLLGFAENPYEQYF. CDR3 DNA: TGCAGCGTCCTCTTGGGTTTTGCGGAGAATCCCTACGAGCAGTACTTC. This rearrangement joins TRBV29-1 to TRBJ2-7, with no clear D. Germline V lookup: CDR1 SQVTM, CDR2 ANQGSEA. CDR3 length: 16 residues. Trimming removed 6 bases at V and 2 bases at J, with 23 bases between.

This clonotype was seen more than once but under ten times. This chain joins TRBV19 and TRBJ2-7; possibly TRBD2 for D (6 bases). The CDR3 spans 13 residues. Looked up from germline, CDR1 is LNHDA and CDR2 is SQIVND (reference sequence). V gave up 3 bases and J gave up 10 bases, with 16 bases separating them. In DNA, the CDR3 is TGTGCCAGTAGTATCGGGAGTAGACAGTCACAGTACTTC. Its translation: CASSIGSRQSQYF.

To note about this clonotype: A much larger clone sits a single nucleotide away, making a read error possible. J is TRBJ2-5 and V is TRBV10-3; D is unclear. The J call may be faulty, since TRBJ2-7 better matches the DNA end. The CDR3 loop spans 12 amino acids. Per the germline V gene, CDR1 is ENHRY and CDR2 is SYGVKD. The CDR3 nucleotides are TGTGCCGTCAGTGATCGGTGGGCCGAGCAGTACTTC. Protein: CAVSDRWAEQYF.

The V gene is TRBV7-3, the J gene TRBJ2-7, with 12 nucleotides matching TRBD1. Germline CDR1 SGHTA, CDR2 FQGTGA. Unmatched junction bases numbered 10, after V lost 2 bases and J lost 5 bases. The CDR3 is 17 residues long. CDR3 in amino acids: CASSLEGQGASGHEQYF. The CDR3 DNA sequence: TGTGCCAGCAGCTTAGAGGGACAGGGGGCGAGTGGCCACGAGCAGTACTTC. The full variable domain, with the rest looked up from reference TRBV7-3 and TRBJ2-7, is GAGVSQTPSNKVTEKGKYVELRCDPISGHTALYWYRQSLGQGPEFLIYFQGTGAADDSGLPNDRFFAVRPEGSVSTLKIQRTERGDSAVYLCASSLEGQGASGHEQYFGPGTRLTVT.

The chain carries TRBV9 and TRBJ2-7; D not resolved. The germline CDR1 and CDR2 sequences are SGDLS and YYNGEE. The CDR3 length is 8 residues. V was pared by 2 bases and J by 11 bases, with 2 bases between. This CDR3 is CASSVEYF. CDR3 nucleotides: TGTGCCAGCAGCGTGGAGTACTTC.

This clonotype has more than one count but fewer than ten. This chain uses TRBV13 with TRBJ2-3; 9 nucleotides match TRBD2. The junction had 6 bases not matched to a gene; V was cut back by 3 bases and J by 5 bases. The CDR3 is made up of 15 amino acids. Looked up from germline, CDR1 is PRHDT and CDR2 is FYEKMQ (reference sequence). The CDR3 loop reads CASSLRGGRGDTQYF. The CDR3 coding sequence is TGTGCCAGCAGCTTGCGGGGGGGCCGTGGAGATACGCAGTATTTT.

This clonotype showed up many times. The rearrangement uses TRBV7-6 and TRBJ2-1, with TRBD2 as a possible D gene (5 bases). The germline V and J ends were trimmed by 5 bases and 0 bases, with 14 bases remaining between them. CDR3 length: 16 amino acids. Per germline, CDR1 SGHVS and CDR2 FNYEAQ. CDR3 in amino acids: CASSLTGGGSYNEQFF. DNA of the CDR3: TGTGCCAGCAGCCTAACTGGAGGCGGCTCCTACAATGAGCAGTTCTTC.

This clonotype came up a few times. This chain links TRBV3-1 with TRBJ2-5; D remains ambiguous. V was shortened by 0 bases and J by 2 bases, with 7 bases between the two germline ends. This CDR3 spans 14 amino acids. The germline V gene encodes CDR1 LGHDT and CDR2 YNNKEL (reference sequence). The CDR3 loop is CASSQEGEQETQYF. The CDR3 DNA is TGTGCCAGCAGCCAAGAGGGCGAGCAAGAGACCCAGTACTTC.

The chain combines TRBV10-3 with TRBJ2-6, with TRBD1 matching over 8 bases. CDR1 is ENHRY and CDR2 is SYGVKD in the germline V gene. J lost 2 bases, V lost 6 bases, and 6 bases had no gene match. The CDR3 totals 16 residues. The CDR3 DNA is TGTGCCATCAGCACTGGACAGGGAGCTGGGGCCAACGTCCTGACTTTC. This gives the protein CAISTGQGAGANVLTF.

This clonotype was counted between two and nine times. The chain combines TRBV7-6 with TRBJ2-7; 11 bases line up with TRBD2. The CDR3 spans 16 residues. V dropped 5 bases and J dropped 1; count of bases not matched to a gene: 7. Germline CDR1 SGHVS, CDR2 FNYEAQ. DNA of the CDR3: TGTGCCAGCAGCGCTAGCGGGGGGCTTCCTTCCTACGAGCAGTACTTC. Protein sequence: CASSASGGLPSYEQYF. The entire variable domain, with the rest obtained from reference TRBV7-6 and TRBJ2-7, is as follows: GAGVSQSPRYKVTKRGQDVALRCDPISGHVSLYWYRQALGQGPEFLTYFNYEAQQDKSGLPNDRFSAERPEGSISTLTIQRTEQRDSAMYRCASSASGGLPSYEQYFGPGTRLTVT.

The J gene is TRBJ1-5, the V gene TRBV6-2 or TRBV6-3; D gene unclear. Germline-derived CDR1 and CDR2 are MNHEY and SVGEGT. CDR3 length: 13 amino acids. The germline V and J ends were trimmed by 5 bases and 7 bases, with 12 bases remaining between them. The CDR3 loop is CASSGNREQPQHF. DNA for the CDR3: TGTGCCAGCAGTGGAAACCGAGAACAGCCCCAGCATTTT.

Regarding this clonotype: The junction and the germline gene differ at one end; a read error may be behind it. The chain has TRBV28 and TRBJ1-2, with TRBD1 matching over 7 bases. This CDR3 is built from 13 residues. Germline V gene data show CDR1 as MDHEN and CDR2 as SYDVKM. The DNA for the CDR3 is TGTGCCAGCAGTCCAACAGGGGTTCGAGGCTACACTTTC. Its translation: CASSPTGVRGYTF.

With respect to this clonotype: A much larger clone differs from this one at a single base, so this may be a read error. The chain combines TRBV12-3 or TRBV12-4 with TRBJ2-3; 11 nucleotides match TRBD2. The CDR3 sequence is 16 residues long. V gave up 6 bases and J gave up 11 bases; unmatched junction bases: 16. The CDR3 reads CASRLRSGGAGNMQYF. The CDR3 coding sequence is TGTGCCAGCAGACTCCGTAGCGGGGGGGCCGGGAATATGCAGTATTTT.

CDR3 bases: TGCGCCAGCAGCGGAGGAGACGGACGCTCTGGAAACACCATATATTTT. Translation: CASSGGDGRSGNTIYF. This rearrangement joins TRBV5-1 to TRBJ1-3; D is uncertain. Germline-derived CDR1 and CDR2 are SGHRS and YFSETQ. This CDR3 has 16 residues. Between the trimmed V and J ends, which lost 4 bases and 0 bases, there was a span of 14 bases.

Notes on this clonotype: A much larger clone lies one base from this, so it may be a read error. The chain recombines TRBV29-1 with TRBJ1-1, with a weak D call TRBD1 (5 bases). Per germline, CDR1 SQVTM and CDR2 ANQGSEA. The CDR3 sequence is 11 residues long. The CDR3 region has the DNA TGCGGCGCCGTGGGGGACACTGAAGCTTTCTTT. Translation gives CGAVGDTEAFF.

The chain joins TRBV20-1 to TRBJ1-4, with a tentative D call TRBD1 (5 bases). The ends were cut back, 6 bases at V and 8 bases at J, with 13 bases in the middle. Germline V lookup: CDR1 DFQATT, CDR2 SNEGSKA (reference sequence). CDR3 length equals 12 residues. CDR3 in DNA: TGCAGTGCCAGACACGGGGGGGAAAAACTGTTTTTT. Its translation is CSARHGGEKLFF.

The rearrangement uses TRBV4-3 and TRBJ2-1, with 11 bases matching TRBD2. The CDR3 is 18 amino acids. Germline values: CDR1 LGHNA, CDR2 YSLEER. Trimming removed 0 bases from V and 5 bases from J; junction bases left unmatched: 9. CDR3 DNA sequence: TGCGCCAGCAGCCAAGACCCCACTAGCGGGGGAAAAAACAATGAGCAGTTCTTC. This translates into CASSQDPTSGGKNNEQFF.

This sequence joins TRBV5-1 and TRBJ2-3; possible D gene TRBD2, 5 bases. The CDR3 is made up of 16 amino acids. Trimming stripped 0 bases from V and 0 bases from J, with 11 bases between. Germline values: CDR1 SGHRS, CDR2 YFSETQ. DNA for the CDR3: TGCGCCAGCAGCTTGGTTGGGGAGACTAGCACAGATACGCAGTATTTT. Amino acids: CASSLVGETSTDTQYF.

The CDR3 protein is CSAVRGTRVSNEQYF. In DNA form, the CDR3 reads TGCAGTGCCGTACGGGGGACTAGAGTTAGCAATGAGCAGTACTTC. The V and J genes are TRBV20-1 and TRBJ2-7; 8 positions match TRBD2. The CDR3 has 15 residues. The V gene end was trimmed by 6 bases and the J gene end by 7 bases; junction bases not matched to a gene: 17. The germline gives CDR1 DFQATT, CDR2 SNEGSKA (reference sequence).

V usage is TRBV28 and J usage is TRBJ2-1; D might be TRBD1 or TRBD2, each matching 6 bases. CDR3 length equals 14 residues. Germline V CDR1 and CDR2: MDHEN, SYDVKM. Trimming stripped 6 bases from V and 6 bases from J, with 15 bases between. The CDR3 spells CASSAGGLSNEQFF. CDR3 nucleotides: TGTGCCAGCAGCGCCGGGGGCCTGAGCAATGAGCAGTTCTTC.

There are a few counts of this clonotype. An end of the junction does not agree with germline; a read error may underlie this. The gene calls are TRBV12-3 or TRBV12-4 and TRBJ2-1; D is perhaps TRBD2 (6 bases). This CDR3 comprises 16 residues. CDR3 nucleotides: TGTTCCAGCAGTTCCTCCCGGGACTCGGGGTACAATGAGCAGTTCTTC. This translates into CSSSSSRDSGYNEQFF.